Presented here are 14 T cell receptor beta chains from one specimen sequenced in a study of shared clonotypes between healthy human individuals. Terminally differentiated effector memory CD45RA+ cells were excluded from the naive CD8 cells, which were CD45RO-negative and positively selected for CCR7. Sequencing used immunoSEQ multiplex PCR; TCRdb keeps in-frame clones, though not all of them. In the table there are hundreds of thousands of clones, approximately 96% of which are singletons. Sequenced sample: naive CD8+ T cells sorted from blood. These receptors all come from a woman in her 30s in good health.

The V gene is TRBV27, the J gene TRBJ2-3; the D gene could be TRBD1 or TRBD2 (5 bases each). Trimming removed 5 bases from V and 2 bases from J, with 29 bases in between. There are 20 residues in the CDR3. In germline, CDR1 is MNHEY, CDR2 SMNVEV (reference sequence). The CDR3 is CASSPRLGTIDSLHTDTQYF. The DNA of the CDR3 is TGTGCCAGCAGTCCAAGACTCGGGACGATCGACTCCCTCCACACAGATACGCAGTATTTT.

J is TRBJ2-7 and V is TRBV7-9; 9 bases match TRBD2. The length of the CDR3 is 14 residues. J lost 6 bases, V lost 6 bases, and 9 bases had no gene match. Germline lookup yields CDR1 SEHNR and CDR2 FQNEAQ (reference sequence). The CDR3 DNA reads TGTGCCAGCAGTACCGGGACTAGCCTTAGCGAGCAGTACTTC. Encoded protein: CASSTGTSLSEQYF.

The chain is built from TRBV29-1 and TRBJ2-7; 7 bases align to TRBD1. Germline CDR1 is SQVTM and CDR2 is ANQGSEA. The CDR3 totals 13 residues. V lost 6 bases and J lost 4; bases outside the gene matches: 9. For the CDR3, the DNA is TGCAGCGTCGAGACAGGGAAGAAATACGAGCAGTACTTC. Translating gives CSVETGKKYEQYF.

The chain carries TRBV4-1 and TRBJ2-7; D gene uncertain. CDR3 length equals 17 residues. The V gene's germline CDR1 is MGHRA and CDR2 YSYEKL. Trimming shortened V by 1 base and J by 1 base, and 17 bases separated the two germline ends. CDR3 protein: CASSQVHGRPQSYEQYF. The CDR3 DNA reads TGCGCCAGCAGCCAAGTGCACGGACGTCCCCAGTCCTACGAGCAGTACTTC.

The CDR3 reads CASKKGDQPQHF. DNA of the CDR3: TGTGCCAGCAAAAAAGGGGATCAGCCCCAGCATTTT. The chain carries TRBV2 and TRBJ1-5; tentatively, D is TRBD1 (5 bases). The CDR3 loop spans 12 amino acids. Between the trimmed V and J ends, which lost 7 bases and 5 bases, there was a span of 9 bases. CDR1 is SNHLY, CDR2 FYNNEI, per germline.

The chain employs TRBV6-5 and TRBJ2-1; 7 positions match TRBD1. J was trimmed by 6 bases and V by 1 base; bases with no gene match: 9. Germline-derived CDR1 and CDR2 are MNHEY and SVGAGI. CDR3 length: 16 amino acids. CDR3 residues: CASSYFTDRARNEQFF. DNA of the CDR3: TGTGCCAGCAGTTACTTTACCGACAGGGCGCGCAATGAGCAGTTCTTC.

This clone was detected once. The V call is TRBV6-1, the J call TRBJ2-7; D not certain. V gave up 1 base and J gave up 3 bases, with 13 bases separating them. From germline, CDR1 is MNHNS and CDR2 SASEGT. This CDR3 spans 15 amino acids. The CDR3 spells CASSEELFSNYEQYF. The DNA for the CDR3 is TGTGCCAGCAGTGAAGAATTGTTCTCCAACTACGAGCAGTACTTC.

The V call is TRBV4-1, the J call TRBJ2-2, with D unresolved. The V gene lost 1 base and the J gene lost 9 bases, with 12 bases spanning the gap. CDR3 length: 14 residues. Germline values: CDR1 MGHRA, CDR2 YSYEKL. The CDR3: CASSQAAIDRELFF. The CDR3 DNA sequence: TGCGCCAGCAGCCAAGCTGCGATAGACCGGGAGCTGTTTTTT.

The chain employs TRBV2 and TRBJ2-7, with 10 positions matching TRBD2. Germline loops: CDR1 SNHLY, CDR2 FYNNEI. The ends lost 3 bases at V and 3 bases at J; junction bases unmatched: 8. CDR3 length: 16 residues. CDR3 region: CASSDLELAGNYEQYF. The CDR3 DNA reads TGTGCCAGCAGTGATCTGGAACTAGCGGGGAACTACGAGCAGTACTTC.

The chain uses TRBV6-1 and TRBJ1-2; a possible D gene is TRBD1 (5 bases). Germline CDR1 is MNHNS and CDR2 is SASEGT. Deletions cut 7 bases from V and 0 bases from J, with 12 bases between. The CDR3 sequence is 14 residues long. The CDR3 loop is CASIQDTANYGYTF. In nucleotides, the CDR3 is TGTGCCAGCATCCAGGACACGGCTAACTATGGCTACACCTTC.

This sequence joins TRBV5-5 and TRBJ1-2, with D maybe TRBD1 (5 bases). Deletions cut 6 bases from V and 3 bases from J, with 15 bases between. Germline loops: CDR1 SGHKS, CDR2 YYEKEE (reference sequence). The CDR3 is 14 residues long. The CDR3 DNA follows: TGTGCCAGCACCCCGGCCCCGGGGGACTATGGCTACACCTTC. Translating gives CASTPAPGDYGYTF.

The chain links TRBV7-9 to TRBJ2-3, with 7 nucleotides matching TRBD1. The CDR3 totals 15 residues. Germline trimming cut 6 bases from V and 5 bases from J; bases unmatched to any gene: 11. Looked up from germline, CDR1 is SEHNR and CDR2 is FQNEAQ (reference sequence). CDR3 amino acids: CASRQGRIVGDTQYF. In DNA form, the CDR3 reads TGTGCCAGCAGACAGGGGAGAATTGTTGGAGATACGCAGTATTTT.

The chain joins TRBV7-6 to TRBJ2-2, with a weak D call TRBD1 (6 bases). CDR1 and CDR2 (germline): SGHVS, FNYEAQ. Trimming left V 1 base short and J 7 bases short, with 19 bases between. The CDR3 runs to 17 residues. The CDR3 region is CASSLGQTHRANGELFF. Here the CDR3 DNA reads TGTGCCAGCAGCTTAGGCCAAACCCACAGGGCAAACGGGGAGCTGTTTTTT.

J is TRBJ1-1 and V is TRBV5-1, with a weak D call TRBD1 (6 bases). Germline loops: CDR1 SGHRS, CDR2 YFSETQ. This CDR3 is built from 16 residues. Deletions cut 0 bases from V and 4 bases from J, with 16 bases between. In DNA form, the CDR3 reads TGCGCCAGCAGCTTGGATGCGGTAAGGGGGATCACTGAAGCTTTCTTT. This gives the protein CASSLDAVRGITEAFF.